This T cell receptor beta chain was profiled in a study of blood T cell repertoires in COVID-19. For the study at large: There were acute and convalescent COVID-19 samples, and they came from the United States, Italy and Spain. T cells, B-cell-depleted T cells, or PBMCs provided the cDNA or gDNA that served as material.

The method was immunoSEQ multiplex PCR; TCRdb's version includes in-frame clones alone and lacks a portion of them. The data hold about 190,000 clones, with around 80% observed a single time. This CDR3 contains 14 residues. Germline CDR1 is SGHRS and CDR2 is YFSETQ. V lost 0 bases, J lost 4 bases, and 10 bases lay in between. The sequence was collected from a man in his sixties with acute or convalescent COVID-19. The chain uses TRBV5-1 and TRBJ1-2; D is unclear. Sequenced: peripheral blood. CDR3 coding DNA: TGCGCCAGCAGCTTGGGTACCGAGAGCTATGGCTACACCTTC. The encoded protein is CASSLGTESYGYTF.